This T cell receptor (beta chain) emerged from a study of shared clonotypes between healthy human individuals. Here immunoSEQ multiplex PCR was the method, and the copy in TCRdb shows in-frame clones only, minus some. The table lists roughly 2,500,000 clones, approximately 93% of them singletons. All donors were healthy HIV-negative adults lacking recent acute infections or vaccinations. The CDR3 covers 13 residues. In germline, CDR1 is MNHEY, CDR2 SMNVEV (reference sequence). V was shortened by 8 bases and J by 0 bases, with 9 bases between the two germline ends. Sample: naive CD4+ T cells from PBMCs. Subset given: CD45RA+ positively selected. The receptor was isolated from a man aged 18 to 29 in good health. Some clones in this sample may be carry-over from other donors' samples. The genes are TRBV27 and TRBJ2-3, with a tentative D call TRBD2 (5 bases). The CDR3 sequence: CASRDRSTDTQYF. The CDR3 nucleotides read TGTGCCAGCCGGGATAGAAGCACAGATACGCAGTATTTT.